The clone carrying this T cell receptor beta chain was seen more than once but under ten times. Primed by a sample-barcoded 5' primer and a J-beta primer mix, a second PCR proceeded for about 6 to 12 cycles. TCRdb reprocessed the 5' RACE reads with MiXCR, giving one entry per CDR3 protein. The sample contains 1.5 million to 2 million distinct CDR3 sequences, approximately 30% of which appear only once. PBMCs were isolated at a quantity of at least 6 million per sample. This sample is part of a study of blood T cells in healthy people across ages. Per germline, CDR1 SEHNR and CDR2 FQNEAQ (reference sequence). V was pared by 4 bases and J by 5 bases, with 14 bases between. This CDR3 is 14 amino acids long.

Source material: blood. The origin of this receptor is a woman under 40 in good health. The chain joins TRBV7-9 to TRBJ2-5, with D unresolved. The CDR3 loop is CASSSYLGGETQYF. The CDR3 nucleotides are TGTGCCAGCAGCTCCTACCTCGGTGGGGAGACCCAGTACTTC.